This TCR beta chain was retrieved from a study of shared clonotypes between healthy human individuals. Germline V lookup: CDR1 MDHEN, CDR2 SYDVKM. This CDR3 is built from 14 residues. V gave up 4 bases and J gave up 2 bases, with 10 bases separating them. Generated by immunoSEQ multiplex PCR, the TCRdb table keeps only in-frame clones and is missing some. The sample records 450,000 to 500,000 clones, 81% being singletons. Each unsorted sample relied on 70 million to 90 million PBMCs as its source of genomic DNA. The V call is TRBV28, the J call TRBJ2-3; unclear D gene. The sequence derives from a woman aged 35 to 49 in good health. Some clones in this sample may be carry-over from other donors' samples. Sequencing input: PBMCs. CDR3 protein: CASSWSSSTDTQYF. The CDR3 coding sequence is TGTGCCAGCAGTTGGTCGAGCTCCACAGATACGCAGTATTTT.